The rows below give T cell receptor beta chains drawn from one sample of a study of T cells in Graves' hyperthyroidism and ophthalmopathy. TCRdb reprocessed the multiplex PCR reads via MiXCR and lists one record per CDR3 protein. The sample consists of 600,000 to 650,000 distinct CDR3 sequences, 15% to 20% of them appearing once. The sample taken for sequencing was blood. These receptor sequences come from a woman under 40 with Graves' hyperthyroidism. Both conserved end residues are part of each CDR3. A D gene is named only where the DNA matches it firmly. Clone sizes are given selectively: once, few, many, or a class where the clone is expanded.

j_call v_call clone_size d_call cdr3_nt cdr3_aa
TRBJ2-5 TRBV7-9 . . TGTGCCACCGGTCTGGGCCCCGGGATGGAGACCCAGTACTTC CATGLGPGMETQYF
TRBJ2-7 TRBV20-1 many TRBD2 TGCAGTGCCCACCACCCTGGCGGGAGGGCCGACGAGCAGTACTTC CSAHHPGGRADEQYF
TRBJ2-1 TRBV20-1 few TRBD2 TGCAGTGCTAGAGTTGACGGCGGCGGGAGGGCCATTGAGCAGTTCTTC CSARVDGGGRAIEQFF
TRBJ2-7 TRBV5-1 few . TGCGCCAGCAGCTTGAATAGTCCAACTAGGGAGCAGTACTTC CASSLNSPTREQYF
TRBJ2-1 TRBV11-2 many . TGTGCCAGCAGCTTCAGACCTGTAGGGCATGAGCAGTTCTTC CASSFRPVGHEQFF
TRBJ2-5 TRBV3-1 many . TGTGCCAGCAGCCAATCGAATGCAGAGACCCAGTACTTC CASSQSNAETQYF
TRBJ1-1 TRBV20-1 many . TGCAGTGCTACTTGGCACAGGGCTGAAGCTTTCTTT CSATWHRAEAFF
TRBJ1-4 TRBV5-6 few . TGTGCCAGCAGCTGGAAGGGGGTGGAAAAACTGTTTTTT CASSWKGVEKLFF
TRBJ1-1 TRBV27 few TRBD1 TGTGCCAGCAGCCGCGACAGGGAATCCAACACTGAAGCTTTCTTT CASSRDRESNTEAFF
TRBJ1-6 TRBV5-1 few . TGCGCCAGCAGTGATCGGGGAAAGACATCACCCCTCCACTTT CASSDRGKTSPLHF
TRBJ2-4 TRBV7-9 few . TGTGCCAGCAGCTTAGTTTTGGGGGGCGAGAACATTCAGTACTTC CASSLVLGGENIQYF
TRBJ2-2 TRBV27 many . TGTGCCAGCAGTCCGTCCCCATGGAACACCGGGGAGCTGTTTTTT CASSPSPWNTGELFF
TRBJ1-2 TRBV30 many . TGTGCCTGGAGGGCAGGAGGAGGCTACACCTTC CAWRAGGGYTF
TRBJ2-1 TRBV6-5 few . TGTGCCAGCAGTTACGGGAACAATGAGCAGTTCTTC CASSYGNNEQFF
TRBJ2-7 TRBV28 many . TGTGCCAGCAAGGCGGAGGGGCAGAGCTACGAGCAGTACTTC CASKAEGQSYEQYF
TRBJ2-5 TRBV12-3/TRBV12-4 many . TGTGCCAGCAGTCCATACGCCTTGGGGGAGACCCAGTACTTC CASSPYALGETQYF
TRBJ2-2 TRBV6-2/TRBV6-3 few TRBD1 TGTGCCAGCAGTTACGAGGGGGCGGGCGGGGAGCTGTTTTTT CASSYEGAGGELFF
TRBJ2-1 TRBV2 many TRBD2 TGTGCCAGCATGGGACTACACTTCAATGAGCAGTTCTTC CASMGLHFNEQFF
TRBJ2-7 TRBV12-3/TRBV12-4 . . TGTGCCAGCAGTTTAGGGGGAGACGGATACTACGAGCAGTACTTC CASSLGGDGYYEQYF
TRBJ2-1 TRBV5-1 many TRBD2 TGCGCCAGCAGCTTAGCGGGAGACAGCCACAATGAGCAGTTCTTC CASSLAGDSHNEQFF
TRBJ2-5 TRBV7-3 . . TGTGCCAGCAGCTTAGATGGGGCGGAGACCCAGTACTTC CASSLDGAETQYF
TRBJ1-5 TRBV19 once TRBD1 TGTGCCAGTAGTATGATTACAGGGGCTGGCAATCAGCCCCAGCATTTT CASSMITGAGNQPQHF
TRBJ2-5 TRBV6-1 few . TGTGCCAGCAGCCTAAACTACCAAAAACAAGAGACCCAGTACTTC CASSLNYQKQETQYF
TRBJ1-6 TRBV7-2 few . TGTGCCAGCAGCTTAGGGGGGGGCTCAAAGAATTCACCCCTCCACTTT CASSLGGGSKNSPLHF
TRBJ1-5 TRBV9 few . TGTGCCAGCAGCGTAGCTGGCGGTGGGAGCAATCAGCCCCAGCATTTT CASSVAGGGSNQPQHF
TRBJ1-2 TRBV28 . TRBD1 TGTGCCAGCAGTTTAGGGTCAGGGGGGGTAGGGTATGGCTACACCTTC CASSLGSGGVGYGYTF
TRBJ1-5 TRBV2 many TRBD1 TGTGCCAGCAGGGGACAGGGTGGGTTGAATCAGCCCCAGCATTTT CASRGQGGLNQPQHF